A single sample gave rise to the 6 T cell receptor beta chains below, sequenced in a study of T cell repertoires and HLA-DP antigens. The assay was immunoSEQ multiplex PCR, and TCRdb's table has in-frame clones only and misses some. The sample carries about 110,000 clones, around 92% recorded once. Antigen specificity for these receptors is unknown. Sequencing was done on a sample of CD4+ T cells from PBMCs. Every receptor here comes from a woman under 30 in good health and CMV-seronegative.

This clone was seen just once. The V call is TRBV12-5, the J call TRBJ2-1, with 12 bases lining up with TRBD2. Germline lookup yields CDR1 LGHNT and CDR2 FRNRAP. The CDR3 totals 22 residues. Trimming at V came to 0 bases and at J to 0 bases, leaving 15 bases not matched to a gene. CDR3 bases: TGTGCTAGTGGTTTGGTACGGATGGAGGCTAGCGGGAGGGCCTACTCCTACAATGAGCAGTTCTTC. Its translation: CASGLVRMEASGRAYSYNEQFF.

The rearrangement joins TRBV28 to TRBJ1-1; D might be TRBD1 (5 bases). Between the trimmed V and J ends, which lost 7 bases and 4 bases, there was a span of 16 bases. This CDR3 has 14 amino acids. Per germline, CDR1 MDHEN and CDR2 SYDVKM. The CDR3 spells CASTYIGGGTEAFF. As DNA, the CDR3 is TGTGCCAGCACTTACATCGGGGGAGGCACTGAAGCTTTCTTT.

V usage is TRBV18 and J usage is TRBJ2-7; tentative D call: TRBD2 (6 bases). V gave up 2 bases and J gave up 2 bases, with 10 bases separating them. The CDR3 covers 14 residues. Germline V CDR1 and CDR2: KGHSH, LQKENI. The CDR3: CASSPMEGTYEQYF. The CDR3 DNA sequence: TGTGCCAGCTCACCAATGGAGGGGACCTACGAGCAGTACTTC.

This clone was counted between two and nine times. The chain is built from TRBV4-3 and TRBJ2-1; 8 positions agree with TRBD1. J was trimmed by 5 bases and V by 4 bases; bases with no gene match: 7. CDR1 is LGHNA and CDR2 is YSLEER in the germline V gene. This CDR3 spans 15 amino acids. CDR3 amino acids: CASSPRTGNHNEQFF. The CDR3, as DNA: TGCGCCAGCAGCCCAAGGACAGGGAACCACAATGAGCAGTTCTTC.

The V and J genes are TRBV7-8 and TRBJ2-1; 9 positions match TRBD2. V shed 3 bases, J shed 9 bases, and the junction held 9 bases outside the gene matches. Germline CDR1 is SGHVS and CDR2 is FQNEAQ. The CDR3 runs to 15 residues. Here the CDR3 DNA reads TGTGCCAGCAGCTTCGGGGGAGCGGGGGGTGGTGAGCAGTTCTTC. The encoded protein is CASSFGGAGGGEQFF.

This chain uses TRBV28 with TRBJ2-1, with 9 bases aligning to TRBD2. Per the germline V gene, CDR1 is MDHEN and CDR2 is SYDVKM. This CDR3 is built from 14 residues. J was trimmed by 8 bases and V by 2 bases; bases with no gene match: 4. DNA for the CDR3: TGTGCCAGCAGTTTACGCGGGAGGGTATATGAGCAGTTCTTC. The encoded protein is CASSLRGRVYEQFF.